The clone carrying this T cell receptor beta chain has just a few counts. Assignments of participants to cohorts depended upon their own reported clinical history. Exposed participants encountered a COVID-19 case during the 2 weeks preceding study entry. Deletions cut 1 base from V and 4 bases from J, with 13 bases between. The CDR3 spans 15 residues. Germline CDR1 and CDR2: SEHNR and FQNEAQ (reference sequence). The method was immunoSEQ multiplex PCR; TCRdb's version includes in-frame clones alone and lacks a portion of them. Of about 250,000 clones listed, around 83% are singletons. This sample is drawn from a study of blood T cell repertoires in COVID-19. For the study at large: Researchers got acute and convalescent COVID-19 samples from the United States, Italy and Spain.

The rearrangement uses TRBV7-9 and TRBJ1-2, with D possibly TRBD1 on 6 matching bases. This clonotype originated in a woman aged 45-65 years who had been exposed to COVID-19. Sequencing was performed on PBMCs or T cells enriched from blood (not recorded which). The CDR3 protein is CASSLVGGAGYGYTF. As DNA, the CDR3 is TGTGCCAGCAGCTTAGTTGGGGGCGCAGGCTATGGCTACACCTTC.